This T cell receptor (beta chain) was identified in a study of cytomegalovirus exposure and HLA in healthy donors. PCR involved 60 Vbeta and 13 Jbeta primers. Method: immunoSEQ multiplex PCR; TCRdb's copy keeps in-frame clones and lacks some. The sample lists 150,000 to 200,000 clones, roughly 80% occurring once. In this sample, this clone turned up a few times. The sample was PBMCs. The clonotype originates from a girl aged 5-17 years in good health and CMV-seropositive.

CDR3 DNA: TGTGCCAGCTCACCAGCGGGTACGAACACCGGGGAGCTGTTTTTT. It is translated as CASSPAGTNTGELFF. This chain joins TRBV18 and TRBJ2-2; tentative D call: TRBD2 (5 bases). The CDR3 runs to 15 residues. V was cut by 2 bases and J by 0 bases, with 7 bases left in between. CDR1 is KGHSH and CDR2 is LQKENI in the germline V gene.